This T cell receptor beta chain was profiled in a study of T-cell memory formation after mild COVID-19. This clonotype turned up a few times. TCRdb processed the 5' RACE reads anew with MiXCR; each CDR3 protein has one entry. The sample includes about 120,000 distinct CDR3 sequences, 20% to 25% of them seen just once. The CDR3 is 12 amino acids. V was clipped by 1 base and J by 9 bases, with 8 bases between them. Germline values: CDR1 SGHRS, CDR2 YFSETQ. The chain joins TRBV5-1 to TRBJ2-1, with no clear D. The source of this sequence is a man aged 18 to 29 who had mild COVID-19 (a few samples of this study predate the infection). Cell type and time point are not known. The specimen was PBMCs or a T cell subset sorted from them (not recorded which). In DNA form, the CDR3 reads TGCGCCAGCAGCTTGTCCAAACCTGAGCAGTTCTTC. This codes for CASSLSKPEQFF. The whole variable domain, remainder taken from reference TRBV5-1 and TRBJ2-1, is KAGVTQTPRYLIKTRGQQVTLSCSPISGHRSVSWYQQTPGQGLQFLFEYFSETQRNKGNFPGRFSGRQFSNSRSEMNVSTLELGDSALYLCASSLSKPEQFFGPGTRLTVL.